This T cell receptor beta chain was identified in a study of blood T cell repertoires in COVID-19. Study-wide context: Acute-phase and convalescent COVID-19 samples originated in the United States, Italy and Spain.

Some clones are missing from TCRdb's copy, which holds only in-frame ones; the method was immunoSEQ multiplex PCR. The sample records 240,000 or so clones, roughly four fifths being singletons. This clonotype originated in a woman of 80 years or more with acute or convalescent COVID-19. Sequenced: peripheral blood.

The DNA for the CDR3 is TGTGCCAGCAGTTCGACGGACTCCCGTTCCTTGTACGAGCAGTACTTC. Encoded protein: CASSSTDSRSLYEQYF. The genes are TRBV6-2 or TRBV6-3 and TRBJ2-7; tentatively, D is TRBD2 (5 bases). The germline gives CDR1 MNHEY, CDR2 SVGEGT. This CDR3 spans 16 amino acids. The V gene lost 4 bases and the J gene lost 4 bases, with 20 bases spanning the gap.